The 30 T cell receptor beta chains below come from one sample, sequenced in a study of CD8 T cells in Susac syndrome. With random hexamers, reverse transcription was performed on about 0.5 to 1 ug of RNA. TCRdb re-analysed the immunoSEQ multiplex PCR reads in MiXCR, keeping a single row per CDR3 protein. Of 150,000 to 200,000 distinct CDR3 sequences listed, 90% to 95% are singletons. Specimen: CD4+ T cells from PBMCs. These TCRs come from a human donor with Susac syndrome.

The V and J genes are TRBV11-2 and TRBJ2-5; D assignment may be TRBD1 or TRBD2 (5 bases each). CDR3 length: 14 residues. Germline V gene lookup returns CDR1 SGHAT and CDR2 FQNNGV. V was pared by 5 bases and J by 5 bases, with 15 bases between. The CDR3 is CASSVRGGGETQYF. The CDR3 nucleotides read TGTGCCAGCAGCGTACGGGGCGGCGGGGAGACCCAGTACTTC.

The chain employs TRBV11-2 and TRBJ2-7; perhaps TRBD1 as D (7 bases). The CDR3 spans 14 residues. Trimming took 1 base from V and 3 from J, leaving 10 bases between them. The germline V gene has CDR1 SGHAT and CDR2 FQNNGV. CDR3 region: CASSLAGGNYEQYF. CDR3 DNA sequence: TGTGCCAGCAGCTTAGCAGGGGGGAACTACGAGCAGTACTTC.

The rearrangement uses TRBV5-1 and TRBJ2-7; D unresolved. There are 13 residues in the CDR3. Germline CDR1 and CDR2: SGHRS and YFSETQ. Trimming removed 6 bases at V and 0 bases at J, with 10 bases between. The CDR3 here is CASNPHSSYEQYF. In nucleotides, the CDR3 is TGCGCCAGCAACCCACACAGCTCCTACGAGCAGTACTTC. Complete variable domain (other parts from reference TRBV5-1 and TRBJ2-7): KAGVTQTPRYLIKTRGQQVTLSCSPISGHRSVSWYQQTPGQGLQFLFEYFSETQRNKGNFPGRFSGRQFSNSRSEMNVSTLELGDSALYLCASNPHSSYEQYFGPGTRLTVT.

The chain is built from TRBV7-6 and TRBJ2-3; perhaps TRBD2 as D (6 bases). The CDR3 loop spans 14 amino acids. Looked up from germline, CDR1 is SGHVS and CDR2 is FNYEAQ. The ends were cut back, 2 bases at V and 2 bases at J, with 8 bases in the middle. The CDR3 sequence is CASSLRRDTDTQYF. The CDR3, as DNA: TGTGCCAGCAGCTTACGGCGGGACACAGATACGCAGTATTTT.

The chain joins TRBV20-1 to TRBJ2-1, with a tentative D call TRBD1 (6 bases). Trimming left V 1 base short and J 8 bases short, with 12 bases between. The length of the CDR3 is 13 residues. Germline CDR1 DFQATT, CDR2 SNEGSKA (reference sequence). CDR3 amino acids: CSARAGVADEQFF. In DNA, the CDR3 is TGCAGTGCTAGAGCAGGGGTGGCGGATGAGCAGTTCTTC.

This clonotype was seen a single time. The chain recombines TRBV7-9 with TRBJ2-5; TRBD1 aligns across 7 bases. V lost 4 bases and J lost 1; bases outside the gene matches: 3. There are 14 residues in the CDR3. Germline CDR1 and CDR2: SEHNR and FQNEAQ (reference sequence). The chain's CDR3 is CASSYGTAQETQYF. For the CDR3, the DNA is TGTGCCAGCAGCTACGGGACAGCCCAAGAGACCCAGTACTTC.

This sequence joins TRBV5-1 and TRBJ2-3, with TRBD2 identical over 7 bases. Trimming removed 4 bases from V and 0 bases from J; junction bases left unmatched: 14. The CDR3 extends over 18 amino acids. Per germline, CDR1 SGHRS and CDR2 YFSETQ. The CDR3 bases are TGCGCCAGCAGCCCGGGGAGCCTAGCGGTTTCTAGCACAGATACGCAGTATTTT. It codes for CASSPGSLAVSSTDTQYF.

The genes are TRBV7-9 and TRBJ1-3; possibly TRBD1 for D (5 bases). Germline V CDR1 and CDR2: SEHNR, FQNEAQ (reference sequence). The V and J ends lost 2 bases and 0 bases respectively, with 8 bases between them. CDR3 size: 15 residues. CDR3 sequence (DNA): TGTGCCAGCAGCTTAACAGGCACCTCTGGAAACACCATATATTTT. Amino acid sequence: CASSLTGTSGNTIYF.

V usage is TRBV29-1 and J usage is TRBJ2-5, with 7 bases lining up with TRBD2. Looked up from germline, CDR1 is SQVTM and CDR2 is ANQGSEA. CDR3 length: 13 residues. Trimming at V came to 2 bases and at J to 2 bases, leaving 2 bases not matched to a gene. This chain's CDR3 is CSVEPLAQETQYF. CDR3 DNA sequence: TGCAGCGTTGAACCACTAGCGCAAGAGACCCAGTACTTC.

The gene calls are TRBV2 and TRBJ2-3; 7 bases fit TRBD1. CDR3 size: 14 residues. V shed 8 bases, J shed 3 bases, and the junction held 8 bases outside the gene matches. Germline-derived CDR1 and CDR2 are SNHLY and FYNNEI. The chain's CDR3 is CASLSARGTDTQYF. For the CDR3, the DNA is TGTGCCAGCCTAAGCGCCAGGGGGACAGATACGCAGTATTTT.

In its sample, this clonotype was seen once. This chain links TRBV7-6 with TRBJ2-7; 11 bases line up with TRBD1. The germline CDR1 and CDR2 sequences are SGHVS and FNYEAQ. The junction had 1 base not matched to a gene; V was cut back by 0 bases and J by 3 bases. This CDR3 comprises 15 residues. CDR3 DNA sequence: TGTGCCAGCAGCTTAGCGGGACAGGGGGGCTACGAGCAGTACTTC. It encodes CASSLAGQGGYEQYF.

The chain has TRBV2 and TRBJ1-2; the D gene is possibly TRBD1 (6 bases). The germline V gene has CDR1 SNHLY and CDR2 FYNNEI. The CDR3 spans 15 residues. V lost 2 bases and J 2 bases, leaving 12 bases between the germline ends. Here the CDR3 DNA reads TGTGCCAGCAGTGAATATAGGGGGACGAACTATGGCTACACCTTC. This encodes CASSEYRGTNYGYTF.

The chain couples TRBV15 to TRBJ2-3; 9 bases are shared with TRBD2. Trimming removed 3 bases from V and 4 bases from J; junction bases left unmatched: 8. Germline assignment: CDR1 LNHNV and CDR2 YYDKDF (reference sequence). This CDR3 contains 16 residues. The DNA of the CDR3 is TGTGCCACCAGCAGTCAAGCGGGGGGTTTCCCAGATACGCAGTATTTT. Protein sequence: CATSSQAGGFPDTQYF. The entire variable domain, with the rest obtained from reference TRBV15 and TRBJ2-3, is as follows: DAMVIQNPRYQVTQFGKPVTLSCSQTLNHNVMYWYQQKSSQAPKLLFHYYDKDFNNEADTPDNFQSRRPNTSFCFLDIRSPGLGDTAMYLCATSSQAGGFPDTQYFGPGTRLTVL.

The CDR3 DNA reads TGTGCCAGCAGCTCCCAACAGGGGGACTATGGCTACACCTTC. Residues: CASSSQQGDYGYTF. The chain links TRBV7-9 to TRBJ1-2; TRBD1 matches 8 bases. After removal of 4 bases from V and 3 bases from J, the junction contained 4 bases not matched to a gene. The germline CDR1 and CDR2 sequences are SEHNR and FQNEAQ (reference sequence). The CDR3 spans 14 residues. The full variable domain, with the rest looked up from reference TRBV7-9 and TRBJ1-2, is DTGVSQNPRHKITKRGQNVTFRCDPISEHNRLYWYRQTLGQGPEFLTYFQNEAQLEKSRLLSDRFSAERPKGSFSTLEIQRTEQGDSAMYLCASSSQQGDYGYTFGSGTRLTVV.

V gene TRBV6-2 or TRBV6-3 combines with J gene TRBJ2-6; D may be TRBD2 (6 bases). The CDR3 has 18 amino acids. The germline V gene encodes CDR1 MNHEY and CDR2 SVGEGT. The V end was cut by 10 bases, the J end by 0 bases, with 22 bases between. The CDR3 bases are TGTGCCACCCTACCGGGAGCAGGTAGGGCCTCTGGGGCCAACGTCCTGACTTTC. Residues: CATLPGAGRASGANVLTF.

Comment on this clonotype: Relative to the germline gene, one junction end is altered; a read error may explain this. V usage is TRBV4-1 and J usage is TRBJ2-1, with no clear D. Germline V gives CDR1 MGHRA, CDR2 YSYEKL. This CDR3 spans 13 amino acids. The DNA of the CDR3 is TGCGCCAGCAGCCCTTCCTCCCACAATGAGCAGTTCTTC. Translating it yields CASSPSSHNEQFF.

This chain links TRBV12-3 or TRBV12-4 with TRBJ2-1, with D possibly TRBD1 on 6 matching bases. The CDR3 runs 11 residues. V was pared by 5 bases and J by 12 bases, with 11 bases between. In nucleotides, the CDR3 is TGTGCCAGCAGTGATGGACAGCCGCAGTTCTTC. Protein sequence: CASSDGQPQFF.

J is TRBJ2-3 and V is TRBV20-1; D gene unclear. The CDR3 is 15 amino acids. With 2 bases removed from V and 1 base from J, the gap between germline ends came to 13 bases. The germline CDR1 and CDR2 sequences are DFQATT and SNEGSKA (reference sequence). The CDR3 region has the DNA TGCAGTGCTAGATACGCTCGTACCGGCACAGATACGCAGTATTTT. This translates into CSARYARTGTDTQYF.

This chain uses TRBV20-1 with TRBJ1-5, with D unclear. The CDR3 is made up of 14 amino acids. Trimming shortened V by 1 base and J by 0 bases, and 7 bases separated the two germline ends. Germline loops: CDR1 DFQATT, CDR2 SNEGSKA (reference sequence). This CDR3 is CSARGQYSNQPQHF. The CDR3 nucleotides are TGCAGTGCTAGAGGGCAGTATAGCAATCAGCCCCAGCATTTT.

This clonotype was counted a single time. The V call is TRBV18, the J call TRBJ2-5; D perhaps matches TRBD1 (5 bases). V shed 2 bases and J shed 3 bases, with 7 bases lying between them. The CDR3 is 13 residues long. Germline CDR1 KGHSH, CDR2 LQKENI. CDR3 in amino acids: CASSPTTEETQYF. The CDR3 DNA follows: TGTGCCAGCTCACCAACGACAGAAGAGACCCAGTACTTC.

This clonotype appeared once. The chain uses TRBV24-1 and TRBJ1-2; D unclear. V shed 0 bases and J shed 4 bases, with 5 bases lying between them. The germline CDR1 and CDR2 sequences are KGHDR and SFDVKD. The CDR3 extends over 13 amino acids. The CDR3 loop is CATSDLRGYGYTF. The CDR3 coding sequence is TGTGCCACCAGTGATTTGCGTGGCTATGGCTACACCTTC.

A few counts support this clonotype. The V and J genes are TRBV12-3 or TRBV12-4 and TRBJ2-1, with D unclear. Trimming shortened V by 3 bases and J by 8 bases, and 5 bases separated the two germline ends. The CDR3 has 11 residues. CDR3 in amino acids: CASSLFDEQFF. DNA of the CDR3: TGTGCCAGCAGTTTGTTCGATGAGCAGTTCTTC.

V is TRBV20-1 and J is TRBJ1-4, with 9 bases that match TRBD1. This CDR3 comprises 12 residues. Germline values: CDR1 DFQATT, CDR2 SNEGSKA (reference sequence). With V trimmed by 7 bases and J by 7 bases, 4 bases remained unmatched. CDR3 bases: TGCAGTGTACGGGACAGGGCTGAAAAACTGTTTTTT. Protein: CSVRDRAEKLFF.

The chain uses TRBV24-1 and TRBJ2-7; 11 positions match TRBD2. Germline CDR1 reads KGHDR; CDR2 reads SFDVKD. With 4 bases clipped from V and 12 bases from J, the junction kept 16 bases outside the gene matches. There are 16 residues in the CDR3. The CDR3 DNA sequence: TGTGCCACCAGTGAATTGACTAGCGGGGTTGCGCAAAGAGGGTACTTC. Protein product: CATSELTSGVAQRGYF.

The rearrangement joins TRBV28 to TRBJ1-2; possible D gene TRBD1, 6 bases. Trimming removed 5 bases at V and 4 bases at J, with 17 bases between. Germline CDR1 is MDHEN and CDR2 is SYDVKM. CDR3 length: 15 residues. The CDR3 DNA reads TGTGCCAGCAGTCCCCGGGACACCGAGGCCTATGGCTACACCTTC. Its protein product is CASSPRDTEAYGYTF.

The chain carries TRBV30 and TRBJ1-2; tentatively, D is TRBD1 (5 bases). Trimming took 3 bases from V and 4 from J, leaving 12 bases between them. CDR1 and CDR2 (germline): GTSNPN, SVGIG (reference sequence). This CDR3 is built from 13 residues. CDR3 coding DNA: TGTGCCTGGAGGGGGGTCGGGACCTATGGCTACACCTTC. Translating gives CAWRGVGTYGYTF.

The chain has TRBV20-1 and TRBJ2-3; D ambiguous. CDR1 is DFQATT, CDR2 SNEGSKA, per germline (reference sequence). The CDR3 length is 11 residues. V lost 3 bases to trimming and J lost 5 bases, with 6 bases between them. This CDR3 reads CSASQLDTQYF. CDR3 coding DNA: TGCAGTGCTAGCCAGCTAGATACGCAGTATTTT.

The chain has TRBV6-2 or TRBV6-3 and TRBJ1-5; the match to TRBD1 covers 9 bases. V dropped 4 bases and J dropped 7; count of bases not matched to a gene: 11. Germline V CDR1 and CDR2: MNHEY, SVGEGT. This CDR3 region has 16 residues. The CDR3 region has the DNA TGTGCCAGCAGTTTCTATGGGACAGGGTTTGGCCAGCCCCAGCATTTT. Its translation: CASSFYGTGFGQPQHF.

The rearrangement uses TRBV5-6 and TRBJ2-3, with D hard to call. Trimming pared 1 base from V and 3 bases from J, leaving 9 bases between. The CDR3 loop spans 14 amino acids. Germline assignment: CDR1 SGHDT and CDR2 YYEEEE. The CDR3 reads CASSLPRDTDTQYF. The DNA for the CDR3 is TGTGCCAGCAGCTTGCCCCGCGATACAGATACGCAGTATTTT.

The V call is TRBV20-1, the J call TRBJ2-7; the match to TRBD2 covers 7 bases. Germline V gene sequence: CDR1 DFQATT, CDR2 SNEGSKA (reference sequence). This CDR3 comprises 12 residues. CDR3 sequence: CSVPTSDSEQYF. For the CDR3, the DNA is TGCAGCGTACCTACTAGCGACTCCGAGCAGTACTTC.